This T cell receptor (beta chain) was observed in a study of molecular identifiers for immune sequencing clone quantification. This clonotype was seen ten or more times. No antigen is known for it. Each CDR3 protein gets one entry after TCRdb re-called the PCR reads with MiXCR. The repertoire holds 50,000 or so distinct CDR3 sequences, with approximately 25% as singletons. CDR1 and CDR2 (germline): MGHRA, YSYEKL. V trimming: 0 bases; J trimming: 6 bases; junction bases outside the gene matches: 12. CDR3 size: 17 residues. Sorting captured naive CD8 T cells as CD8+CD4-CCR7+CD45RA+. Broader study findings: The share of molecules held by clones above 20 RNA copies was over 97% in effector cells and under 1% in naive cells.

Sequencing was carried out using naive CD8+ T cells from blood, with Jurkat cell RNA spiked in. As for subset: FACS-sorted CD8+CD4-CCR7+CD45RA+ naive T cells. The clonotype comes from a human donor in good health. Some libraries in this study had Jurkat cell RNA spiked in. The chain uses TRBV4-1 and TRBJ2-3, with 7 positions matching TRBD2. In DNA, the CDR3 is TGCGCCAGCAGCCAAGATCCCCATATCCGGGAGGACGATACGCAGTATTTT. Translating it yields CASSQDPHIREDDTQYF.